A single TCR beta chain is shown here with its context. This sample was included in a study of CD8 T cells in Susac syndrome. Germline lookup yields CDR1 SGHDT and CDR2 YYEEEE. The CDR3 sequence is 16 residues long. V lost 0 bases, J lost 4 bases, and 14 bases lay in between. Random-hexamer reverse transcription was applied to about 0.5 to 1 ug RNA. MiXCR, applied by TCRdb to the immunoSEQ multiplex PCR reads, yields one record per CDR3 protein. The repertoire holds under 200,000 distinct CDR3 sequences, with around 95% as singletons. Material for sequencing was CD4+ T cells from PBMCs. The V call is TRBV5-6, the J call TRBJ2-1; tentative D call: TRBD2 (6 bases). The sequence came from a human donor with Susac syndrome. The chain's CDR3 is CASSLAGDAPYNEQFF. The CDR3 DNA reads TGTGCCAGCAGCTTGGCGGGGGACGCCCCTTACAATGAGCAGTTCTTC.